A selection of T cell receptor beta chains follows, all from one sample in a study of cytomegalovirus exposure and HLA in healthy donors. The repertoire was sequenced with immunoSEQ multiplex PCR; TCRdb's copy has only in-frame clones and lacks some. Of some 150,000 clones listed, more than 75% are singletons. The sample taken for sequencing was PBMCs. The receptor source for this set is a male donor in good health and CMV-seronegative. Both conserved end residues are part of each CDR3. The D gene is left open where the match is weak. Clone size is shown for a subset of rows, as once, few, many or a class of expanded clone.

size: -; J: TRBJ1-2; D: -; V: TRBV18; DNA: TGTGCCAGCTCACCACCCGGACAGTTCTATGGCTACACCTTC; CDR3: CASSPPGQFYGYTF
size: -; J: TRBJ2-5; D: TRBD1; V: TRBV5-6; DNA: TGTGCCAGCAGCTTGGGTCCGGGACAGGGATTGGAGACCCAGTACTTC; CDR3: CASSLGPGQGLETQYF
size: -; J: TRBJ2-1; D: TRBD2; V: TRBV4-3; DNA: TGCGCCAGCAGCCAAGAGGGGGCTAGCGGGAGATCCTACAATGAGCAGTTCTTC; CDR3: CASSQEGASGRSYNEQFF
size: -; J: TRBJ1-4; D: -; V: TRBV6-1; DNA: TGTGCCAGCGAGGGGACATCTGAAAAACTGTTTTTT; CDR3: CASEGTSEKLFF
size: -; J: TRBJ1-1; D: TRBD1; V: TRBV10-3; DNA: TGTGCCATCAGTGAGTCGTGGACAGGGGGCACTGAAGCTTTCTTT; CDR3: CAISESWTGGTEAFF
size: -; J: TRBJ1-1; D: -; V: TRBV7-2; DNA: TGTGCCAGCAGCGAGCAGGGGCCTACGAACACTGAAGCTTTCTTT; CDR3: CASSEQGPTNTEAFF
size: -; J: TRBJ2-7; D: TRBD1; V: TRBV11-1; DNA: TGTGCCAGCAGCAAAGACAGGGCAGCGCAGTACTTC; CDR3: CASSKDRAAQYF
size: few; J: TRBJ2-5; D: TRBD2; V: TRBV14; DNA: TGTGCCAGCAGCCAAGGAGGAGCGGGGGGATGGGAGACCCAGTACTTC; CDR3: CASSQGGAGGWETQYF
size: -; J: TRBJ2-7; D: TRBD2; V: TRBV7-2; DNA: TGTGCCAGCAGCGTAAGCGGGAGGGGGGACGAGCAGTACTTC; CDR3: CASSVSGRGDEQYF
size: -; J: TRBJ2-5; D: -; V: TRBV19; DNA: TGTGCCAGTAGTAACTACCAAGAGACCCAGTACTTC; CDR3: CASSNYQETQYF
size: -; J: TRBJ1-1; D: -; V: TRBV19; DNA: TGTGCCAGTAGTATAGACCCCCGTGTGTACACTGAAGCTTTCTTT; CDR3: CASSIDPRVYTEAFF
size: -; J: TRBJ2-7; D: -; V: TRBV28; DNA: TGTGCCAGCAGTTTACTCCTCCCGGGCTCTAGGGGCTACGAGCAGTACTTC; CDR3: CASSLLLPGSRGYEQYF
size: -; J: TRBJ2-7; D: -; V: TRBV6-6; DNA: TGTGCCAGCAGACAGGACGGAACCTACGAGCAGTACTTC; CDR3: CASRQDGTYEQYF
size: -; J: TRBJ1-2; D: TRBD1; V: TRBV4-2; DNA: TGTGCCAGCAGCCAAGATGCAGGACAGGGAGACTATGGCTACACCTTC; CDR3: CASSQDAGQGDYGYTF
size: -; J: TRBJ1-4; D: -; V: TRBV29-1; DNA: TGCAGCGTCACCGGGGGGCGCGGGGAAAAACTGTTTTTT; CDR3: CSVTGGRGEKLFF
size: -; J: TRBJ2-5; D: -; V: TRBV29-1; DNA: TGCAGCGCCCTGACAGGGGAGGGCGTTGAGACCCAGTACTTC; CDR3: CSALTGEGVETQYF
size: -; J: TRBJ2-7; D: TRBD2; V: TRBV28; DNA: TGTGCCAGCAGTCCCAATAGCGGGAGTCAGTACTTC; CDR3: CASSPNSGSQYF
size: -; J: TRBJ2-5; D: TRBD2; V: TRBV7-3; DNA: TGTGCCAGCAGCCCCTGGAGCGGGAGGATGGAGACCCAGTACTTC; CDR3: CASSPWSGRMETQYF
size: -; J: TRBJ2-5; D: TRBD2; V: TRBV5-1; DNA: TGCGCCAGCAGCCCCTTAGGCAGCGGGACGGCCAGGGAGACCCAGTACTTC; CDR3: CASSPLGSGTARETQYF
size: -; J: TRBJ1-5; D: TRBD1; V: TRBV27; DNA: TGTGCCAGCAGGACAGGGCCGGGGCGGGCCCAGCATTTT; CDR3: CASRTGPGRAQHF
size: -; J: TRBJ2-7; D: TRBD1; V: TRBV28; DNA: TGTGCCACTGGGACAGAAGACTACGAGCAGTACTTC; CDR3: CATGTEDYEQYF
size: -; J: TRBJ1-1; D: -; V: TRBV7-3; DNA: TGTGCCAGCAGCTCCGACAGAAACACTGAAGCTTTCTTT; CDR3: CASSSDRNTEAFF